This paragraph covers one TCR beta chain sequence. Its antigen is not identified. The sample comes from a study of CD8 T cells in Susac syndrome. Trimming removed 6 bases from V and 0 bases from J, with 14 bases in between. This CDR3 is 16 amino acids long. In germline, CDR1 is SNHLY, CDR2 FYNNEI. Reverse transcription of roughly 0.5 to 1 ug RNA was carried out with random hexamers. Amplification of TCR beta CDR3 by immunoSEQ multiplex PCR spanned 54 Vbeta and 13 Jbeta. One entry per CDR3 protein results from TCRdb running MiXCR on the immunoSEQ multiplex PCR reads. The sample comprises 95,000 to 150,000 distinct CDR3 sequences, roughly 92% of which are singletons, and roughly 0.095% rests with the top ten. General study points: Only a relatively small number of individuals were included in the TCR sequencing and HLA analysis.

Sequencing of TCR beta was performed on blood CD8+ T cells and on blood CD4+ T cells. Negative isolation was applied to CD8+ and CD4+ T cells, and FACS enrichment was applied to TEMRA cells. The origin of this receptor is a human donor in good health. The chain links TRBV2 to TRBJ2-2; either TRBD1 or TRBD2 may supply D (5 bases each). Material for sequencing was CD4+ T cells from PBMCs. The CDR3 sequence is CASSAQGTSNTGELFF. The CDR3 nucleotides read TGTGCCAGCAGCGCCCAAGGGACCTCGAACACCGGGGAGCTGTTTTTT.